This T cell receptor (beta chain) derives from a study of metastatic and nonmetastatic thyroid tumors. Across the study: The comparison covered peripheral blood and tumor or nodule tissue in malignant and benign thyroid patients.

The study's findings and limits: Significantly higher TCR beta diversity was reportedly seen in malignant thyroid tumors than benign nodules, in blood and tumor.

CDR1 MNHEY and CDR2 SVGEGT come from the germline V gene. Trimming pared 4 bases from V and 4 bases from J, leaving 5 bases between. This CDR3 contains 12 residues. Before thyroid surgery, none of the patients had received any treatment. The authors' processing: A papillary thyroid cancer distant-metastasis classifier was built from CDR3 differences across clinicopathological groups. TCRdb reanalyzed the PCR reads via MiXCR. V and J calls and clone size were set by TCRdb, not the authors. The sample has under 6,000 clones; roughly 30% are singletons. By share of the sample, this clone is large. No antigen is known for it.

The sequencing sample was made of adjacent normal tissue. The chain carries TRBV6-2 or TRBV6-3 and TRBJ1-5; D remains unclear. The receptor was derived from a female donor with papillary thyroid cancer or a benign thyroid nodule (not recorded which). Some clones in this sample may be carry-over from other donors' samples. The CDR3 DNA sequence: TGTGCCAGCAGTTCCTGGAATCAGCCCCAGCATTTT. It yields the protein CASSSWNQPQHF.